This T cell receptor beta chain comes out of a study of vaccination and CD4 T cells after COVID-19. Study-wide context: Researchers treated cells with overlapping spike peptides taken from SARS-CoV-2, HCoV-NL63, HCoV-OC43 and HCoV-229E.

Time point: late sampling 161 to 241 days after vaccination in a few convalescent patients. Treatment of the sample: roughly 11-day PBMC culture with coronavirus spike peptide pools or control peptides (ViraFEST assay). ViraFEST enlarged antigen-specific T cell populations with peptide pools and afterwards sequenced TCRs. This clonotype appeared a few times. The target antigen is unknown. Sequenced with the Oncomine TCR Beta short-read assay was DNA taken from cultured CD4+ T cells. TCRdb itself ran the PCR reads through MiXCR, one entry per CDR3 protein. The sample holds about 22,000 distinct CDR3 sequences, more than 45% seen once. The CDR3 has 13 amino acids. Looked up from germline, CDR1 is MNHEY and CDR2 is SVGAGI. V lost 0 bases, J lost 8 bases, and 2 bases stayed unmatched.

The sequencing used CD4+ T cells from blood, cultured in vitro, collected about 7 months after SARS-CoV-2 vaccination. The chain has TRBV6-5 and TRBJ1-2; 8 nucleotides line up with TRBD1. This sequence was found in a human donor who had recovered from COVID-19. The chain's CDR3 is CASSYSRGRGYTF. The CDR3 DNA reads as TGTGCCAGCAGTTACTCCAGGGGGCGCGGCTACACCTTC.